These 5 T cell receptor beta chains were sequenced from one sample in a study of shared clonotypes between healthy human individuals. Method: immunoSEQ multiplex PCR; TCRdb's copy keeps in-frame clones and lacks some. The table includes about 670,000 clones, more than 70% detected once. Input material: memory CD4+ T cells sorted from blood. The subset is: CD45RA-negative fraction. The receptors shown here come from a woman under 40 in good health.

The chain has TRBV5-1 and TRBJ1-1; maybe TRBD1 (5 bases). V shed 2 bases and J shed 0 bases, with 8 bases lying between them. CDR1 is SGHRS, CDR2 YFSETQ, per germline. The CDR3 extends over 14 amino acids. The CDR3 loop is CASSFRGMNTEAFF. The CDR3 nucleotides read TGCGCCAGCAGCTTCCGGGGCATGAACACTGAAGCTTTCTTT.

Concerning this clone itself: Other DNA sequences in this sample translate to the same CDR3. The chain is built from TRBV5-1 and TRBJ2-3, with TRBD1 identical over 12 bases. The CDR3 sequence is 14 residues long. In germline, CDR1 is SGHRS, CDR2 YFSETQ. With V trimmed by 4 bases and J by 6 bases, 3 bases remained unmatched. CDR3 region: CASSLGTGGDTQYF. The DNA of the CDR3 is TGCGCCAGCAGCCTAGGGACAGGGGGCGATACGCAGTATTTT.

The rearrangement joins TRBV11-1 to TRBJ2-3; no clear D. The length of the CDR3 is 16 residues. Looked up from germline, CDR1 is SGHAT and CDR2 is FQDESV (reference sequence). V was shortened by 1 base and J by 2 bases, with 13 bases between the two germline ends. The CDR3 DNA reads TGTGCCAGCAGCTTAGTGGCAGGCCACGTCACAGATACGCAGTATTTT. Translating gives CASSLVAGHVTDTQYF.

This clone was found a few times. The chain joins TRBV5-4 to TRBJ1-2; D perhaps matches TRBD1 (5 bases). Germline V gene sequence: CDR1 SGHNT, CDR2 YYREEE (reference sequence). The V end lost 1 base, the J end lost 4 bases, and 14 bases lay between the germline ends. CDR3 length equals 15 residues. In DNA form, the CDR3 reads TGTGCCAGCAGCTTGAGGGCTGCGCAGGGCTATGGCTACACCTTC. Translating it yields CASSLRAAQGYGYTF.

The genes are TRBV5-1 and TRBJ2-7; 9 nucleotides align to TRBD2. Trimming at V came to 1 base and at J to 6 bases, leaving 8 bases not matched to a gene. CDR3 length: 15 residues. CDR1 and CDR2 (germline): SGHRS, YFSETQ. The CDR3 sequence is CASSLPAGGQGEQYF. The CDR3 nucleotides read TGCGCCAGCAGCTTGCCGGCGGGAGGGCAGGGCGAGCAGTACTTC. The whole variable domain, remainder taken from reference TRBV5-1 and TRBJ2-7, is KAGVTQTPRYLIKTRGQQVTLSCSPISGHRSVSWYQQTPGQGLQFLFEYFSETQRNKGNFPGRFSGRQFSNSRSEMNVSTLELGDSALYLCASSLPAGGQGEQYFGPGTRLTVT.